Below, 26 T cell receptor beta chains from the same sample are listed, as sequenced in a study of blood T cell repertoires in COVID-19 (dated by TCRdb to the early 2020s). The library came from the immunoSEQ multiplex PCR assay. The source is immuneACCESS, and TCRdb retained only in-frame sequences with V and J called. Part of the clones is not carried over; for the studies checked, unresolved V genes explain less than half of this, and the remainder is unexplained. In this sample the table shows 410,000 or so clones, 70% to 90% of which occur a single time. The leading ten clones occupy roughly 1.4% of the sample. The sequenced material came from peripheral blood. The source of these receptors is a young woman with active or convalescent COVID-19.

For this clone: A junction end diverges from the germline sequence, so it may reflect a read error. The chain uses TRBV3-1 (or the pseudogene TRBV3-2) and TRBJ1-1, with D perhaps TRBD1 (6 bases). This CDR3 comprises 16 residues. The V gene's germline CDR1 is LGHDT and CDR2 YNNKEL (reference sequence). The CDR3 bases are TGTGCCAGCAGCCTCTCCAGGGGATGGGGGAACACTGAAACTTTCTTT. Translating it yields CASSLSRGWGNTETFF.

The chain carries TRBV12-3 or TRBV12-4 and TRBJ1-2; D might be TRBD1 (6 bases). The CDR3 runs 13 residues. Deletions cut 2 bases from V and 8 bases from J, with 12 bases between. The CDR3 DNA follows: TGTGCCAGCAGTTTACGTCAGGGGCCCGGCTACACCTTC. Its protein product is CASSLRQGPGYTF.

This clone has only a few counts. The junction does not match germline at one end; this may be a read error. The rearrangement links TRBV27 to TRBJ2-3; 8 nucleotides match TRBD1. Germline loops: CDR1 MNHEY, CDR2 SMNVEV (reference sequence). The CDR3 runs 13 residues. The DNA of the CDR3 is TGTGCCAGCAGTATTAACCGGGACAGGAGACGGCTTTTT. Residues: CASSINRDRRRLF.

The chain uses TRBV19 and TRBJ1-1; perhaps TRBD1 as D (6 bases). This CDR3 region has 16 residues. V was clipped by 0 bases and J by 2 bases, with 13 bases between them. Germline V gene lookup returns CDR1 LNHDA and CDR2 SQIVND (reference sequence). The CDR3 reads CASSIDGQQINTEAFF. The CDR3 region has the DNA TGTGCCAGTAGTATAGACGGACAGCAAATCAACACTGAAGCTTTCTTT.

In its sample, this clone was seen a few times. The genes are TRBV18 and TRBJ2-2; TRBD2 agrees at 9 bases. The CDR3 runs 17 residues. Germline CDR1 reads KGHSH; CDR2 reads LQKENI. After removal of 2 bases from V and 1 base from J, the junction contained 5 bases not matched to a gene. The CDR3 spells CASSPFPTSGNTGELFF. Here the CDR3 DNA reads TGTGCCAGCTCACCATTTCCGACTAGCGGGAACACCGGGGAGCTGTTTTTT. The full variable domain, completed using reference TRBV18 and TRBJ2-2, is NAGVMQNPRHLVRRRGQEARLRCSPMKGHSHVYWYRQLPEEGLKFMVYLQKENIIDESGMPKERFSAEFPKEGPSILRIQQVVRGDSAAYFCASSPFPTSGNTGELFFGEGSRLTVL.

V gene TRBV2 combines with J gene TRBJ2-3; 7 nucleotides line up with TRBD1. The CDR3 covers 15 residues. Trimming at V came to 4 bases and at J to 0 bases, leaving 4 bases not matched to a gene. CDR1 and CDR2 (germline): SNHLY, FYNNEI. Written as DNA, the CDR3 is TGTGCCAGCAGTGGTACAGGGGTTAGCACAGATACGCAGTATTTT. It codes for CASSGTGVSTDTQYF.

This clone was seen just once. V is TRBV5-5 and J is TRBJ1-4, with 8 bases lining up with TRBD1. J lost 8 bases, V lost 0 bases, and 9 bases had no gene match. CDR3 length equals 16 residues. Germline CDR1 is SGHKS and CDR2 is YYEKEE (reference sequence). CDR3 amino acids: CASSLAGGQGWEKLFF. For the CDR3, the DNA is TGTGCCAGCAGCTTGGCCGGTGGACAGGGCTGGGAAAAACTGTTTTTT. The whole variable domain, filled in from reference TRBV5-5 and TRBJ1-4, reads DAGVTQSPTHLIKTRGQQVTLRCSPISGHKSVSWYQQVLGQGPQFIFQYYEKEERGRGNFPDRFSARQFPNYSSELNVNALLLGDSALYLCASSLAGGQGWEKLFFGSGTQLSVL.

The sample holds a few counts of this clone. The V gene is TRBV10-2, the J gene TRBJ1-5, with TRBD1 as a possible D gene (5 bases). V lost 6 bases, J lost 4 bases, and 16 bases lay in between. CDR1 and CDR2 from the germline V gene are WSHSY and SAAADI. This CDR3 has 15 amino acids. The CDR3 region has the DNA TGCGCCAGCAGGGAAGGGGCACGAGGAAATCAGCCCCAGCATTTT. Translation: CASREGARGNQPQHF.

J is TRBJ2-7 and V is TRBV6-1, with 9 bases identical to TRBD1. Trimming cost V 3 bases and J 2 bases; bases outside gene matches: 5. Germline loops: CDR1 MNHNS, CDR2 SASEGT. This CDR3 contains 15 residues. The CDR3 DNA reads as TGTGCCAGCAGTGAGGGACAGGGCATTACCTACGAGCAGTACTTC. This gives the protein CASSEGQGITYEQYF.

Remarks on this clone: The junction shows a germline mismatch at one end, possibly a read error. The chain joins TRBV15 to TRBJ1-1, with D maybe TRBD1 (5 bases). The germline gives CDR1 LNHNV, CDR2 YYDKDF (reference sequence). The CDR3 is 13 amino acids. For the CDR3, the DNA is TGTGCCACCAGCACGATCCCGGACACGGAAGCTTTCTTT. It translates to CATSTIPDTEAFF.

This clone was detected only a few times. The V gene is TRBV2, the J gene TRBJ2-2, with TRBD1 matching over 8 bases. This CDR3 spans 15 amino acids. V gave up 7 bases and J gave up 3 bases; unmatched junction bases: 7. Germline assignment: CDR1 SNHLY and CDR2 FYNNEI. The CDR3 DNA follows: TGTGCCAGCAAAGCCCTGGACAGGGACACCGGGGAGCTGTTTTTT. Protein sequence: CASKALDRDTGELFF.

This clone appeared once. The chain uses TRBV4-1 and TRBJ1-2; TRBD1 aligns across 7 bases. V was clipped by 5 bases and J by 1 base; unmatched bases: 4. The CDR3 is 14 residues long. The germline CDR1 and CDR2 sequences are MGHRA and YSYEKL. The CDR3 protein is CASSTAGGNYGYTF. CDR3 nucleotide sequence: TGCGCCAGCAGCACCGCAGGGGGTAACTATGGCTACACCTTC.

This clone was detected only a few times. V is TRBV6-5 and J is TRBJ1-3; D not resolved. The CDR3 extends over 15 amino acids. Looked up from germline, CDR1 is MNHEY and CDR2 is SVGAGI. The V and J ends lost 6 bases and 0 bases respectively, with 12 bases between them. In DNA, the CDR3 is TGTGCCAGCAGCGTCCGGTGGAGCTCTGGAAACACCATATATTTT. Its translation: CASSVRWSSGNTIYF.

The V call is TRBV3-1 (or the pseudogene TRBV3-2), the J call TRBJ1-2; D remains ambiguous. CDR1 is LGHDT and CDR2 is YNNKEL in the germline V gene (reference sequence). V was pared by 0 bases and J by 6 bases, with 32 bases between. The CDR3 has 21 residues. This CDR3 is CASSQDRPQAFRMDYLNGYTF. The DNA of the CDR3 is TGTGCCAGCAGCCAAGATCGGCCCCAGGCCTTTCGTATGGACTATTTGAATGGCTACACCTTC.

This clone came up a few times. The rearrangement joins TRBV5-6 to TRBJ2-7; TRBD1 is a possible D gene (6 bases). The CDR3 runs 13 residues. Germline CDR1 is SGHDT and CDR2 is YYEEEE. V was pared by 4 bases and J by 7 bases, with 15 bases between. The CDR3 DNA is TGTGCCAGCAGCCGGGACACCGTGAGAGAGCAGTACTTC. It yields the protein CASSRDTVREQYF.

The rearrangement uses TRBV2 and TRBJ1-2; TRBD1 matches 8 bases. The CDR3 totals 18 residues. The V gene's germline CDR1 is SNHLY and CDR2 FYNNEI. Trimming cost V 7 bases and J 5 bases; bases outside gene matches: 21. CDR3 bases: TGTGCCAGCATTAGAGACCACGAGCCGTGGACAGGGATATATGGCTACACCTTC. It encodes CASIRDHEPWTGIYGYTF.

The chain is built from TRBV2 and TRBJ1-5; tentative D call: TRBD1 (5 bases). V lost 4 bases, J lost 5 bases, and 18 bases lay in between. Germline V gene lookup returns CDR1 SNHLY and CDR2 FYNNEI. The length of the CDR3 is 16 residues. The CDR3 DNA reads TGTGCCAGCAGTGGGGCCCAGGGAAAAATGGATCAGCCCCAGCATTTT. It specifies CASSGAQGKMDQPQHF.

This chain's CDR3 is CASSSGLAGGSISYEQYF. CDR3 sequence (DNA): TGTGCCAGCAGCTCTGGACTAGCGGGGGGCTCGATCTCCTACGAGCAGTACTTC. The chain joins TRBV7-6 to TRBJ2-7, with 14 bases matching TRBD2. Germline V lookup: CDR1 SGHVS, CDR2 FNYEAQ. V dropped 4 bases and J dropped 0; count of bases not matched to a gene: 8. The CDR3 has 18 residues.

The chain links TRBV3-1 (or the pseudogene TRBV3-2) to TRBJ2-3; 11 bases line up with TRBD2. The trim removed 1 base at V and 14 bases at J, leaving 17 bases unmatched. The length of the CDR3 is 17 residues. Germline V gene sequence: CDR1 LGHDT, CDR2 YNNKEL (reference sequence). CDR3 in DNA: TGTGCCAGCAGCCAAGCCAGGGGTAGCGGGGGGGCCCCTCCCCGGTATTTT. Translation: CASSQARGSGGAPPRYF.

To note about this clone: Other nucleotide sequences from this sample produce the same CDR3. The CDR3 is CASSLAGGSYEQYF. The DNA of the CDR3 is TGCGCCAGCAGCCTCGCAGGGGGCTCCTACGAGCAGTACTTC. The chain combines TRBV5-1 with TRBJ2-7; 7 nucleotides match TRBD1. V trimming: 4 bases; J trimming: 0 bases; junction bases outside the gene matches: 4. Germline assignment: CDR1 SGHRS and CDR2 YFSETQ. CDR3 length: 14 amino acids.

The J gene is TRBJ2-5, the V gene TRBV6-5, with D perhaps TRBD2 (6 bases). Per germline, CDR1 MNHEY and CDR2 SVGAGI. V was cut by 7 bases and J by 3 bases, with 15 bases left in between. This CDR3 is built from 14 residues. The CDR3 loop reads CASNRRGTEETQYF. CDR3 DNA: TGTGCCAGCAACCGCCGGGGGACGGAAGAGACCCAGTACTTC.

The V gene is TRBV15, the J gene TRBJ1-2, with D possibly being TRBD1 (5 bases). Germline CDR1 is LNHNV and CDR2 is YYDKDF (reference sequence). V lost 0 bases, J lost 8 bases, and 13 bases lay in between. The CDR3 runs to 14 residues. CDR3 residues: CATSREMLRGGYTF. The CDR3 DNA reads as TGTGCCACCAGCAGAGAAATGTTAAGGGGCGGCTACACCTTC.

The genes are TRBV11-2 and TRBJ1-5; D not certain. This CDR3 is 15 amino acids long. The germline V gene encodes CDR1 SGHAT and CDR2 FQNNGV. V shed 0 bases and J shed 3 bases, with 9 bases lying between them. The DNA of the CDR3 is TGTGCCAGCAGCTTAGAAGCAGGTACCAATCAGCCCCAGCATTTT. Translated: CASSLEAGTNQPQHF.

J is TRBJ2-3 and V is TRBV5-1, with D possibly being TRBD2 (6 bases). Germline-derived CDR1 and CDR2 are SGHRS and YFSETQ. The V gene lost 1 base and the J gene lost 2 bases, with 11 bases spanning the gap. This CDR3 has 15 amino acids. CDR3 nucleotides: TGCGCCAGCAGCTTGAATGGCGGGAACACAGATACGCAGTATTTT. Translating it yields CASSLNGGNTDTQYF. The complete variable domain, with remaining parts taken from reference TRBV5-1 and TRBJ2-3, reads KAGVTQTPRYLIKTRGQQVTLSCSPISGHRSVSWYQQTPGQGLQFLFEYFSETQRNKGNFPGRFSGRQFSNSRSEMNVSTLELGDSALYLCASSLNGGNTDTQYFGPGTRLTVL.

The chain recombines TRBV5-1 with TRBJ2-1, with D tentatively TRBD1 (5 bases). Trimming stripped 0 bases from V and 10 bases from J, with 11 bases between. In germline, CDR1 is SGHRS, CDR2 YFSETQ. The CDR3 runs to 13 residues. DNA of the CDR3: TGCGCCAGCAGCTTGGCCCAGGGCAGGGAGCAGTTCTTC. Translation gives CASSLAQGREQFF.

This chain links TRBV4-2 with TRBJ1-1; 9 positions match TRBD1. V lost 1 base and J lost 3; bases outside the gene matches: 9. CDR3 length: 17 residues. Looked up from germline, CDR1 is LGHNA and CDR2 is YNFKEQ. The DNA of the CDR3 is TGTGCCAGCAGCCAAGCCCGGACAGGGGACGGGGACACTGAAGCTTTCTTT. This encodes CASSQARTGDGDTEAFF.